This TCR beta chain was sequenced in a study of metastatic and nonmetastatic thyroid tumors. Until they underwent thyroid surgery, no patient had received any treatment. Using MiXCR, TCRdb re-called clones from the PCR reads. The top ten clones hold around 9.9% of a sample with about 40,000 clones, roughly a sixth of them seen once. The sample holds many counts of this clone. Per the germline V gene, CDR1 is SGHRS and CDR2 is YFSETQ. Trimming at V came to 4 bases and at J to 4 bases, leaving 7 bases not matched to a gene. The CDR3 is made up of 14 amino acids. This rearrangement joins TRBV5-1 to TRBJ1-2, with 7 bases matching TRBD1. This sequence originates from a female donor with papillary thyroid cancer or a benign thyroid nodule (not recorded which). Some clones in this sample may be carry-over from other donors' samples. Sequencing was carried out using tumor tissue. The CDR3, as DNA: TGCGCCAGCAGCACCCTACAGGGGTCCTATGGCTACACCTTC. Protein: CASSTLQGSYGYTF. Looking up the rest from reference TRBV5-1 and TRBJ1-2 gives the full variable domain: KAGVTQTPRYLIKTRGQQVTLSCSPISGHRSVSWYQQTPGQGLQFLFEYFSETQRNKGNFPGRFSGRQFSNSRSEMNVSTLELGDSALYLCASSTLQGSYGYTFGSGTRLTVV.